A single sample gave rise to the 30 T cell receptor beta chains below, sequenced in a study of cytomegalovirus exposure and HLA in healthy donors. The PCR used 60 Vbeta and 13 Jbeta primers. The table came from immunoSEQ multiplex PCR; TCRdb's copy has only in-frame clones and leaves some out. The sample has roughly 180,000 clones; about four fifths are singletons. Sequenced input: PBMCs. These receptors were obtained from a woman between 25 and 40 years old in good health and CMV-seropositive.

V usage is TRBV5-1 and J usage is TRBJ1-4, with D perhaps matching TRBD1 (6 bases). V shed 4 bases and J shed 8 bases, with 12 bases lying between them. CDR1 and CDR2 (germline): SGHRS, YFSETQ. This CDR3 has 13 amino acids. Written as DNA, the CDR3 is TGCGCCAGCAGCCCAGGGGTTGGGGAAAAACTGTTTTTT. Encoded protein: CASSPGVGEKLFF. Full variable domain (remainder filled in from reference TRBV5-1 and TRBJ1-4): KAGVTQTPRYLIKTRGQQVTLSCSPISGHRSVSWYQQTPGQGLQFLFEYFSETQRNKGNFPGRFSGRQFSNSRSEMNVSTLELGDSALYLCASSPGVGEKLFFGSGTQLSVL.

This chain joins TRBV4-3 and TRBJ2-3, with 9 bases aligning to TRBD2. CDR3 length: 16 residues. The junction had 7 bases not matched to a gene; V was cut back by 0 bases and J by 6 bases. CDR1 and CDR2 from the germline V gene are LGHNA and YSLEER. The CDR3 DNA reads as TGCGCCAGCAGCCAAGAGTCGGCGGGGGGGAGGGATACGCAGTATTTT. This gives the protein CASSQESAGGRDTQYF.

The J gene is TRBJ1-2, the V gene TRBV4-3, with D possibly being TRBD1 (6 bases). The V end lost 2 bases, the J end lost 7 bases, and 17 bases lay between the germline ends. The CDR3 totals 15 residues. In germline, CDR1 is LGHNA, CDR2 YSLEER. CDR3 sequence reads: CASSQYQQGPAGYTF. The DNA of the CDR3 is TGCGCCAGCAGCCAATATCAACAGGGCCCCGCTGGCTACACCTTC.

This clone was detected only a few times. The chain has TRBV19 and TRBJ1-3; D is possibly TRBD1 (6 bases). The CDR3 loop spans 15 amino acids. V dropped 11 bases and J dropped 2 bases, with 19 bases sitting between them. CDR1 LNHDA and CDR2 SQIVND come from the germline V gene (reference sequence). CDR3 in amino acids: CASTPRTDPGNTIYF. DNA of the CDR3: TGTGCCTCCACGCCCAGGACAGACCCTGGAAACACCATATATTTT.

The chain is built from TRBV9 and TRBJ2-1, with 7 nucleotides matching TRBD2. The ends lost 4 bases at V and 5 bases at J; junction bases unmatched: 6. CDR3 size: 14 residues. Looked up from germline, CDR1 is SGDLS and CDR2 is YYNGEE. CDR3 DNA sequence: TGTGCCAGCAGCCCGGGACTACCGGACAATGAGCAGTTCTTC. It encodes CASSPGLPDNEQFF.

The chain carries TRBV5-6 and TRBJ2-5, with D unclear. This CDR3 has 13 residues. Germline V gene data show CDR1 as SGHDT and CDR2 as YYEEEE. V was pared by 0 bases and J by 2 bases, with 5 bases between. The CDR3 sequence is CASSLDLQETQYF. CDR3 in DNA: TGTGCCAGCAGCTTGGACTTACAAGAGACCCAGTACTTC.

This chain connects TRBV5-4 to TRBJ1-1; D is perhaps TRBD1 (6 bases). The CDR3 extends over 16 amino acids. The germline V gene has CDR1 SGHNT and CDR2 YYREEE (reference sequence). The germline V and J ends were trimmed by 4 bases and 2 bases, with 18 bases remaining between them. CDR3 in DNA: TGTGCCAGCAGCATACTACGGACAGACCTTAACACTGAAGCTTTCTTT. Translation gives CASSILRTDLNTEAFF.

The chain carries TRBV7-2 and TRBJ1-5; D not resolved. This CDR3 comprises 13 residues. The V and J ends lost 3 bases and 11 bases respectively, with 14 bases between them. Germline values: CDR1 SGHTA, CDR2 FQGNSA. This CDR3 is CASSFDNPSTQHF. The CDR3 region has the DNA TGTGCCAGCAGCTTCGACAACCCCTCAACCCAGCATTTT.

This clone appeared a single time. J is TRBJ1-4 and V is TRBV6-5, with unresolved D. The CDR3 is made up of 13 amino acids. Germline lookup yields CDR1 MNHEY and CDR2 SVGAGI. The germline V and J ends were trimmed by 2 bases and 3 bases, with 4 bases remaining between them. CDR3 nucleotide sequence: TGTGCCAGCAGTTACAAGCCTAATGAAAAACTGTTTTTT. This sequence encodes CASSYKPNEKLFF.

The genes are TRBV7-9 and TRBJ1-1; no clear D gene. In germline, CDR1 is SEHNR, CDR2 FQNEAQ (reference sequence). The CDR3 runs 11 residues. The V and J ends lost 2 bases and 9 bases respectively, with 7 bases between them. The CDR3 DNA follows: TGTGCCAGCAGCTTATCACCTAAAGCTTTCTTT. Translation gives CASSLSPKAFF. Full variable domain (outside the CDR3, taken from reference TRBV7-9 and TRBJ1-1): DTGVSQNPRHKITKRGQNVTFRCDPISEHNRLYWYRQTLGQGPEFLTYFQNEAQLEKSRLLSDRFSAERPKGSFSTLEIQRTEQGDSAMYLCASSLSPKAFFGQGTRLTVV.

This clone was seen more than once but under ten times. The V and J genes are TRBV19 and TRBJ2-7; TRBD2 agrees at 8 bases. Germline trimming cut 4 bases from V and 4 bases from J; bases unmatched to any gene: 9. CDR3 length: 15 residues. Germline lookup yields CDR1 LNHDA and CDR2 SQIVND (reference sequence). The CDR3 DNA sequence: TGTGCCAGTAGTAACACCGGGACTAGTCGATACGAGCAGTACTTC. This sequence encodes CASSNTGTSRYEQYF.

This rearrangement joins TRBV9 to TRBJ1-1; 10 bases align to TRBD1. The CDR3 contains 16 residues. J gave up 1 base and V 3 bases, and 6 bases lay outside the gene matches. From germline, CDR1 is SGDLS and CDR2 YYNGEE. The CDR3 loop reads CASSADRGLTNTEAFF. Here the CDR3 DNA reads TGTGCCAGCAGCGCCGACAGGGGGCTGACGAACACTGAAGCTTTCTTT.

The table lists this clone with a few counts. The J gene is TRBJ2-1, the V gene TRBV6-1, with a possible D match to TRBD1 (6 bases). V lost 10 bases and J lost 7, with 20 bases in between. From germline, CDR1 is MNHNS and CDR2 SASEGT. This CDR3 is 14 amino acids long. The chain's CDR3 is CATLKVQGKNEQFF. The CDR3 DNA reads TGTGCCACCCTAAAGGTGCAGGGGAAAAATGAGCAGTTCTTC.

This chain connects TRBV7-2 to TRBJ2-4, with 10 bases identical to TRBD2. CDR1 SGHTA and CDR2 FQGNSA come from the germline V gene. The V and J ends lost 5 bases and 0 bases, in that order; junction bases with no gene match: 4. There are 16 residues in the CDR3. The CDR3 loop is CASSPRLAGAKNIQYF. CDR3 sequence (DNA): TGTGCCAGCAGCCCCAGACTAGCGGGAGCCAAAAACATTCAGTACTTC. The full variable domain, with the rest looked up from reference TRBV7-2 and TRBJ2-4, is GAGVSQSPSNKVTEKGKDVELRCDPISGHTALYWYRQSLGQGLEFLIYFQGNSAPDKSGLPSDRFSAERTGGSVSTLTIQRTQQEDSAVYLCASSPRLAGAKNIQYFGAGTRLSVL.

The CDR3 here is CASSFRGGTEAFF. The DNA of the CDR3 is TGTGCCAGCAGCTTCCGAGGAGGAACTGAAGCTTTCTTT. The chain couples TRBV5-6 to TRBJ1-1; the D is unclear. The ends were cut back, 2 bases at V and 5 bases at J, with 10 bases in the middle. The germline V gene encodes CDR1 SGHDT and CDR2 YYEEEE. This CDR3 has 13 amino acids.

This clone occurred once. The chain has TRBV13 and TRBJ2-1; 11 bases fit TRBD2. V lost 8 bases to trimming and J lost 5 bases; unmatched junction nucleotides: 5. Germline values: CDR1 PRHDT, CDR2 FYEKMQ (reference sequence). The CDR3 extends over 14 amino acids. CDR3 sequence: CASRTSGSHNEQFF. The DNA of the CDR3 is TGTGCCAGCCGAACTAGCGGGAGCCACAATGAGCAGTTCTTC.

This chain uses TRBV5-1 with TRBJ1-1; D remains unclear. Trimming took 0 bases from V and 1 from J, leaving 7 bases between them. CDR3 length: 14 amino acids. Germline CDR1 is SGHRS and CDR2 is YFSETQ. CDR3 amino acids: CASSLVSGNTEAFF. For the CDR3, the DNA is TGCGCCAGCAGCTTGGTCTCGGGGAACACTGAAGCTTTCTTT. The entire variable domain, with the rest obtained from reference TRBV5-1 and TRBJ1-1, is as follows: KAGVTQTPRYLIKTRGQQVTLSCSPISGHRSVSWYQQTPGQGLQFLFEYFSETQRNKGNFPGRFSGRQFSNSRSEMNVSTLELGDSALYLCASSLVSGNTEAFFGQGTRLTVV.

This clone was found a few times. The chain couples TRBV6-5 to TRBJ2-7, with D perhaps TRBD1 (6 bases). V was cut by 0 bases and J by 2 bases, with 11 bases left in between. The CDR3 is 15 residues long. Per the germline V gene, CDR1 is MNHEY and CDR2 is SVGAGI. The CDR3 DNA reads as TGTGCCAGCAGTTACTCGAATGGACAGCCCTACGAGCAGTACTTC. Translated: CASSYSNGQPYEQYF.

CDR3: CASSFTGGETDTF. In nucleotides, the CDR3 is TGTGCCAGCAGTTTTACAGGGGGGGAAACTGACACCTTC. The chain carries TRBV28 and TRBJ1-2; 8 nucleotides align to TRBD1. The germline V gene has CDR1 MDHEN and CDR2 SYDVKM. Trimming at V came to 3 bases and at J to 12 bases, leaving 9 bases not matched to a gene. The CDR3 loop spans 13 amino acids.

The V and J genes are TRBV6-1 and TRBJ2-7, with D maybe TRBD1 (7 bases). The CDR3 contains 12 residues. V lost 6 bases, J lost 7 bases, and 13 bases lay in between. Germline V lookup: CDR1 MNHNS, CDR2 SASEGT. The CDR3 sequence is CASRETGREQYF. The CDR3 region has the DNA TGTGCCAGCAGGGAGACAGGGAGGGAGCAGTACTTC.

The chain carries TRBV2 and TRBJ1-2; tentatively, D is TRBD1 (5 bases). The CDR3 length is 12 residues. V lost 11 bases, J lost 7 bases, and 17 bases lay in between. Germline CDR1 SNHLY, CDR2 FYNNEI. The CDR3 is CARGGRDPGYTF. CDR3 nucleotides: TGTGCCCGGGGAGGCAGGGACCCTGGCTACACCTTC.

The gene calls are TRBV7-9 and TRBJ1-1; 9 bases are a match to TRBD1. This CDR3 has 15 residues. Germline V gene sequence: CDR1 SEHNR, CDR2 FQNEAQ (reference sequence). After removal of 6 bases from V and 1 base from J, the junction contained 6 bases not matched to a gene. Here the CDR3 reads CASRSPDRGNTEAFF. For the CDR3, the DNA is TGTGCCAGCAGAAGCCCGGACAGGGGGAACACTGAAGCTTTCTTT.

This clone occurred once. The V call is TRBV29-1, the J call TRBJ2-3; D possibly corresponds to TRBD2 (5 bases). CDR1 and CDR2 (germline): SQVTM, ANQGSEA. The germline V and J ends were trimmed by 6 bases and 4 bases, with 14 bases remaining between them. This CDR3 spans 13 amino acids. Written as DNA, the CDR3 is TGCAGCGTCTCCGGACGGGGTGCAGATACGCAGTATTTT. Encoded protein: CSVSGRGADTQYF.

The count of this clone is one. The chain links TRBV6-5 to TRBJ1-1; D remains ambiguous. V dropped 8 bases and J dropped 0 bases, with 10 bases sitting between them. CDR1 is MNHEY and CDR2 is SVGAGI in the germline V gene. The CDR3 extends over 13 amino acids. The chain's CDR3 is CASFGDMNTEAFF. For the CDR3, the DNA is TGTGCCAGCTTCGGTGATATGAACACTGAAGCTTTCTTT.

This chain uses TRBV7-9 with TRBJ1-2; weak D call: TRBD1 (6 bases). Germline V CDR1 and CDR2: SEHNR, FQNEAQ (reference sequence). The length of the CDR3 is 14 residues. V was trimmed by 5 bases and J by 8 bases, leaving 18 bases between them. CDR3 sequence reads: CASSGGDNRGGYTF. For the CDR3, the DNA is TGTGCCAGCAGCGGTGGGGACAATAGAGGCGGCTACACCTTC.

This chain joins TRBV27 and TRBJ2-1, with a possible D match to TRBD2 (6 bases). V was pared by 4 bases and J by 3 bases, with 19 bases between. This CDR3 is 17 amino acids long. Germline loops: CDR1 MNHEY, CDR2 SMNVEV (reference sequence). The CDR3 nucleotides are TGTGCCAGCAGTTCCCCGGGGAACGGGAGAAGCTACAATGAGCAGTTCTTC. Translation: CASSSPGNGRSYNEQFF.

This sequence joins TRBV10-2 and TRBJ2-3; 8 bases map to TRBD1. The CDR3 runs to 17 residues. The J segment lost 4 bases and the V segment lost 0 bases, leaving 9 bases of the junction unmatched. Germline V CDR1 and CDR2: WSHSY, SAAADI. CDR3 in amino acids: CASSESTPGGVADTQYF. In DNA form, the CDR3 reads TGCGCCAGCAGTGAGTCGACTCCAGGGGGCGTCGCAGATACGCAGTATTTT.

The V and J genes are TRBV10-2 and TRBJ1-2; D is unresolved. This CDR3 comprises 11 residues. The germline gives CDR1 WSHSY, CDR2 SAAADI. V was shortened by 6 bases and J by 7 bases, with 9 bases between the two germline ends. The CDR3 reads CASRSGGGYTF. CDR3 sequence (DNA): TGCGCCAGCAGATCGGGTGGTGGCTACACCTTC.

V and J are TRBV19 and TRBJ1-1, with D possibly TRBD1 on 5 matching bases. Germline assignment: CDR1 LNHDA and CDR2 SQIVND (reference sequence). This CDR3 comprises 15 residues. V was clipped by 4 bases and J by 5 bases, with 17 bases between them. The CDR3 nucleotides are TGTGCCAGTAGTAGACTCCAACGGAGGGGAACTGAAGCTTTCTTT. Translated: CASSRLQRRGTEAFF.

The chain is built from TRBV15 and TRBJ2-7, with 8 bases matching TRBD2. CDR1 and CDR2 (germline): LNHNV, YYDKDF (reference sequence). The junction had 8 bases not matched to a gene; V was cut back by 1 base and J by 6 bases. This CDR3 spans 15 amino acids. The CDR3 DNA reads as TGTGCCACCAGCAGAGTCCACGGGACTAGAAGCGAGCAGTACTTC. Translating it yields CATSRVHGTRSEQYF. Full variable domain (missing parts from reference TRBV15 and TRBJ2-7): DAMVIQNPRYQVTQFGKPVTLSCSQTLNHNVMYWYQQKSSQAPKLLFHYYDKDFNNEADTPDNFQSRRPNTSFCFLDIRSPGLGDTAMYLCATSRVHGTRSEQYFGPGTRLTVT.